This TCR beta chain was sequenced in a study of T and B cells in COVID-19 patients. Study background: Active-infection patients were older, median 67 years, than recovered patients, median around 34 years. Of about 20 active-infection patients, under 15 were critically ill with mechanical ventilation or extracorporeal membrane oxygenation. Of approximately 22 active-infection patients, 15 to 18 carried comorbidities linked to unfavorable COVID-19 outcome. Study-wide results and caveats: Patients with COVID-19 reportedly showed strongly skewed T cell receptor beta variable and joining gene usage.

In regard to this clonotype: The antigen is not known.

Blood genomic DNA input for TRB amplification was about 220-500 ng. BIOMED2 TRB-A/B primer pools were used in multiplex TRB PCR. TCRdb called the multiplex PCR reads again in MiXCR, with one record for every CDR3 protein. The sample consists of roughly 15,000 distinct CDR3 sequences, 29% of them appearing once. The CDR3 totals 14 residues. Germline CDR1 and CDR2: MNHEY and SVGAGI. With 8 bases clipped from V and 0 bases from J, the junction kept 3 bases outside the gene matches. V and J are TRBV6-5 and TRBJ1-5, with 8 bases lining up with TRBD1. This TCR derives from a human donor who had recovered from COVID-19. Sequencing used blood. CDR3 nucleotides: TGTGCCAGCCAGGGGGCGCGTAGCAATCAGCCCCAGCATTTT. The encoded protein is CASQGARSNQPQHF.